Here is one TCR beta chain with its context. As handled by the study authors: Reference gene primer amplification in the assay estimated nucleated cell counts. The protocol was immunoSEQ multiplex PCR, while the TCRdb copy is restricted to in-frame clones and leaves out a portion. V and J calls and clone size are those listed in that table; D and trimming were worked out from the DNA. The sample carries more than 10,000 clones, nearly 90% recorded once. The data were obtained in a study of blood T cell repertoires in COVID-19. For the study at large: The origin of the acute and convalescent COVID-19 samples was the United States, Italy and Spain. Sample material is recorded as cDNA or gDNA derived from T cells, B-cell-depleted T cells, or PBMCs.

Between the trimmed V and J ends, which lost 4 bases and 4 bases, there was a span of 21 bases. The V gene's germline CDR1 is LGHDT and CDR2 YNNKEL (reference sequence). The CDR3 is 17 amino acids. Sequenced input: peripheral blood. The V gene is TRBV3-1 (or the pseudogene TRBV3-2), the J gene TRBJ2-3; D not resolved. This clonotype was obtained from a human donor in a cohort sampled during active COVID-19. The CDR3 spells CASSPLRDGPGADTQYF. In nucleotides, the CDR3 is TGTGCCAGCAGCCCTCTAAGAGACGGCCCCGGAGCAGATACGCAGTATTTT.